This T cell receptor beta chain was found in a study of identical twins. Study outcomes and limitations: With beta out-of-frame sequences, excess sharing by twins was weaker.

After removal of 6 bases from V and 8 bases from J, the junction contained 10 bases not matched to a gene. CDR3 size: 14 residues. In germline, CDR1 is MNHNS, CDR2 SASEGT. Details on this clonotype: The antigen is not known.

Via MiXCR, TCRdb re-called the 5' RACE reads, giving one row per CDR3 protein. This table has under 900,000 distinct CDR3 sequences, 15% to 20% appearing once. The sample was also reused in another study, on T cells expressing NK-cell markers.

Source material: PBMCs. V gene TRBV6-1 combines with J gene TRBJ2-4; 7 bases match TRBD1. This sequence originates from a woman aged 18-29 years in good health. As DNA, the CDR3 is TGTGCCAGCAGCCAACCCGGGACAGTATACATTCAGTACTTC. Protein: CASSQPGTVYIQYF.